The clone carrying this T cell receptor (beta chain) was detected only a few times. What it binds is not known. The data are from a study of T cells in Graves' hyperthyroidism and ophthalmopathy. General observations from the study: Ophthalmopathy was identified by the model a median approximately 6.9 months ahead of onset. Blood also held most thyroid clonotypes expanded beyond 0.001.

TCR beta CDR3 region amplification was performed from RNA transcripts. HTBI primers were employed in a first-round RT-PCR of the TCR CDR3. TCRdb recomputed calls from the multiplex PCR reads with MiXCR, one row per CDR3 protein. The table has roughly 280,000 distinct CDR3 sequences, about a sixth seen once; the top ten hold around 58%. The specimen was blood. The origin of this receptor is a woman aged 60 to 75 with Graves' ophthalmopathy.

CDR3 region: CSVEFAGNPYNEQFF. As DNA, the CDR3 is TGCAGCGTTGAGTTTGCAGGTAACCCCTACAATGAGCAGTTCTTC. The rearrangement links TRBV29-1 to TRBJ2-1; D not certain. The CDR3 spans 15 residues. Germline CDR1 reads SQVTM; CDR2 reads ANQGSEA. Trimming cost V 3 bases and J 2 bases, with 14 bases left between them.